The clone carrying this T cell receptor (beta chain) was detected only a few times. The target antigen is unknown. The source material, RNA transcripts, was used to amplify TCR beta CDR3 regions. TCR CDR3 regions were first amplified by RT-PCR with HTBI primers. TCRdb called the multiplex PCR reads again in MiXCR, with one record for every CDR3 protein. Among about 400,000 distinct CDR3 sequences listed, around 25% were seen once. The data stem from a study of T cells in Graves' hyperthyroidism and ophthalmopathy. At the level of the study: Upon initial diagnosis and before any treatment, peripheral blood was collected. Study conclusions and caveats: Ophthalmopathy cases were set apart from stable hyperthyroidism by a 13 V-J model. Most clonotypes expanded in thyroid above 0.001 were likewise present in blood.

The CDR3 loop spans 15 amino acids. CDR1 is DFQATT and CDR2 is SNEGSKA in the germline V gene (reference sequence). With 3 bases removed from V and 1 base from J, the gap between germline ends came to 15 bases. Diagnosis relied on clinical symptoms, serum thyroxine and TRAb, thyroid ultrasound and orbital computed tomography. The clonotype comes from a man in his forties or fifties with Graves' hyperthyroidism. Sequencing input: blood. The V and J genes are TRBV20-1 and TRBJ1-1; TRBD1 might be the D (5 bases). The DNA for the CDR3 is TGCAGTGCTAGGGCCCTGGGGCAGAAGAACACTGAAGCTTTCTTT. Translated: CSARALGQKNTEAFF.